This TCR beta chain originates from a study of shared clonotypes between healthy human individuals (TCRdb year 2020). Some background on the complete study: The cohort comprised a couple of women and a few men aged 18 to 49 years. For each donor, three plates each were used for CD4 naive and CD4 memory, two plates were used for CD8 naive, and one plate was used for CD8 memory. Blood TCR repertoires of five healthy adults were deeply sequenced to estimate repertoire size and the extent of clonotype sharing between individuals. Libraries were prepared and TCR repertoires were sequenced by different laboratories using diverse techniques, in order to increase sequencing depth and limit assay-specific biases. Per donor, leukapheresis produced somewhere between about 0.9 and 9.5 billion PBMCs. General conclusions and limits of the study: Incomplete sequencing was indicated by rarefaction of sorted-subset datasets, despite the large sequencing depth. Pairwise subsampling indicated that sequencing depth was expected to affect the degree of clonotype sharing among donors. Naive subsets generally had larger estimated clonotype richness than memory subsets did. Compared with non-shared clonotypes, the clonotypes found in all four sorted-subset donors had higher generation probabilities. Across a few donors, approximately 5% of naive CD4, roughly 3.8% of naive CD8, approximately 2.5% of memory CD4, and 0.3% to 0.45% of memory CD8 clonotypes were shared. The genetic and exposure-history diversity represented was limited by the small number of donors. Sampling was restricted to blood, and TCR repertoires in tissues likely differ from the TCR repertoires found in blood.

CD8 naive samples were obtained by positive selection for CCR7 among CD45RO-negative cells, yielding a CD45RA+CCR7+ population from which TemRA cells were excluded. The donors were healthy, HIV-negative adults with no recently reported acute infections or vaccinations. Only Caucasian adults living in Nashville, Tennessee, USA were represented among the donors. Blood was collected by leukapheresis, and PBMCs were isolated by Ficoll-Histopaque density gradient centrifugation and then cryopreserved in liquid nitrogen vapor phase. Analytical flow cytometry was used to check the purity and quantity of every magnetically sorted T cell population. Genomic DNA was isolated from every sorted fraction and measured by UV absorbance on a Nanodrop 2000c. Worth noting for this clone: Its antigen has not been determined. There are no base qualities to consult, and no much larger clone falls within one base.

TCR CDR3 regions were amplified from genomic DNA by multiplex PCR using the deep immunoSEQ assay. Extracted genomic DNA from each cell subset was distributed evenly across all wells of several immunoSEQ 96-well plates, and each plate was treated as a replicate. For sorted subsets, each replicate PCR was loaded with roughly 0.2 ug genomic DNA, equivalent to approximately 27,000 T cell genomes. Purified libraries were quantified with a Qubit 3.0 fluorometer, sized on a Bioanalyzer 2100, and re-quantified with the KAPA Library Quantification kit. Every immunoSEQ 96-well plate was sequenced on a separate single-read 150-cycle Illumina NextSeq 550 flow cell. In the source study's methods: Because the immunoSEQ output included only junctional sequences and no quality scores, the filtering could not be the same as the filtering used for full-length reads. To assign V/J genes and CDR3, sequences were annotated against IMGT germline references using PyIR, a Python wrapper for IgBLAST v1.9. Reads were removed for weak V/J assignments (E-value above 1e-6), missing CDR3, stop codons, out-of-frame junctions, or ambiguous translated residues. V3J clonotypes were defined as sequences sharing the same inferred V gene, J gene, and CDR3 amino acid sequence. The percentage overlap between two repertoires was calculated by dividing the number of shared unique clonotypes by the size of the smaller repertoire. Three approaches were used to assess repertoire richness: RTK rarefaction, the Chao1 estimator, and Recon v2.1 estimates of unobserved clonotypes. OLGA was used to compute generation probabilities for all TCRbeta clonotypes that the gDNA method yielded from a handful of donors. TCRdb obtained this table from immuneACCESS and retained in-frame rearrangements with V and J assigned. These tables miss some clones; where compared with another copy, unresolved V genes account for less than half of the shortfall, and the remainder is unexplained. The D gene and trimming were derived from the DNA, and the V and J assignments and clone size from that table. The sample records 2 million or so clones, 85% to 95% of which are singletons. Roughly 1.1% of the sample is in the top ten clones.

Spanning cysteine to phenylalanine, the CDR3 consists of 14 amino acids. The kept DNA is CDR3 alone, 42 bases in frame from the first base. At the junction V is shortened by 6 bases and J by 1 base, with 12 bases in between. The germline V gene (reference sequence) specifies MNHEY as CDR1 and SMNVEV as CDR2. The sequence was obtained from a man aged 18 to 35 in good health. The chain is encoded by TRBV27 joined to TRBJ1-1; a tentative D match to TRBD1 spans 5 bases. The sequencing sample was made of naive CD8+ T cells sorted from blood. Per the publication, the cell subset or site label means: CD45RA+CCR7+. At the DNA level, the sequence is TGTGCCAGCAGCCTGAGACAGAAGAACACTGAAGCTTTCTTT. It specifies CASSLRQKNTEAFF.